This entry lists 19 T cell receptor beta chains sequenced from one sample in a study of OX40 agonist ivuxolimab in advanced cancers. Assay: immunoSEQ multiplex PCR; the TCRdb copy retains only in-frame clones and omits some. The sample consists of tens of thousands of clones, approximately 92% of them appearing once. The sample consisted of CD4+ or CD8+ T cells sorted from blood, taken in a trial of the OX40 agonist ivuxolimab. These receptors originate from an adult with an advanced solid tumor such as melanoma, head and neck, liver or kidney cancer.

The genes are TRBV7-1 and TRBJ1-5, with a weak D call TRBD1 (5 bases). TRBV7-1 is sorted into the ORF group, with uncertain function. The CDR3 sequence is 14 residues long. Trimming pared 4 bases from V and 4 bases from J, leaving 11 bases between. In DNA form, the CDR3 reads TGTGCCAGCAGCTTAGGGGTTCTGAATCAGCCCCAGCATTTT. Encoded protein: CASSLGVLNQPQHF.

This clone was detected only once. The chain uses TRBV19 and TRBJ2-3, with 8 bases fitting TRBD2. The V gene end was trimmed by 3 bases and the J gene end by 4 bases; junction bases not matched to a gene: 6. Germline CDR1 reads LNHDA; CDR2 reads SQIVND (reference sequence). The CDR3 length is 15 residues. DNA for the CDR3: TGTGCCAGTAGTATCCTGGGACTAGTTTCAGATACGCAGTATTTT. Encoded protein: CASSILGLVSDTQYF.

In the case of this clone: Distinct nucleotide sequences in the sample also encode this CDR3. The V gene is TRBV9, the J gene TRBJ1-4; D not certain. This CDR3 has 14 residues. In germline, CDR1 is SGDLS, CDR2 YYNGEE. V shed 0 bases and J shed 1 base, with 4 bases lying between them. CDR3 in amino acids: CASSVGQTNEKLFF. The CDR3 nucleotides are TGTGCCAGCAGCGTAGGGCAAACTAATGAAAAACTGTTTTTT.

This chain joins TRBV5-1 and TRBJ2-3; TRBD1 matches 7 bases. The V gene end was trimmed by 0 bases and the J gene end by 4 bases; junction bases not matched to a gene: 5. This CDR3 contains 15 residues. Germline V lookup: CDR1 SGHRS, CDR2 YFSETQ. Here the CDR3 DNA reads TGCGCCAGCAGCTTGGTGACAGGGATCGCAGATACGCAGTATTTT. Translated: CASSLVTGIADTQYF.

For the CDR3, the DNA is TGTGCCAGCAGCTTACTAGGGTACGAGCAGTACTTC. It yields the protein CASSLLGYEQYF. The V and J genes are TRBV11-3 and TRBJ2-7, with D unresolved. The V end was cut by 2 bases, the J end by 4 bases, with 6 bases between. The CDR3 has 12 residues. Germline V gene lookup returns CDR1 SGHNT and CDR2 YENEEA.

The CDR3 sequence: CASSLEVTGVYNEQFF. The CDR3 DNA reads TGCGCCAGCAGCTTGGAGGTGACAGGGGTATACAATGAGCAGTTCTTC. The rearrangement uses TRBV5-1 and TRBJ2-1, with 8 nucleotides matching TRBD1. CDR1 SGHRS and CDR2 YFSETQ come from the germline V gene. There are 16 residues in the CDR3. The V and J ends lost 0 bases and 4 bases, in that order; junction bases with no gene match: 6.

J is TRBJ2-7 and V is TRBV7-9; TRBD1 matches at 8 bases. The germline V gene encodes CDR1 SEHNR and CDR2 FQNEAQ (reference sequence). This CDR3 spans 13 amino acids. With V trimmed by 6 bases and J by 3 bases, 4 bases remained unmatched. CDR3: CASRRQGSYEQYF. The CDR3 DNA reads TGTGCCAGCAGGAGACAGGGGAGCTACGAGCAGTACTTC. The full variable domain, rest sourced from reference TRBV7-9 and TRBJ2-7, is DTGVSQNPRHKITKRGQNVTFRCDPISEHNRLYWYRQTLGQGPEFLTYFQNEAQLEKSRLLSDRFSAERPKGSFSTLEIQRTEQGDSAMYLCASRRQGSYEQYFGPGTRLTVT.

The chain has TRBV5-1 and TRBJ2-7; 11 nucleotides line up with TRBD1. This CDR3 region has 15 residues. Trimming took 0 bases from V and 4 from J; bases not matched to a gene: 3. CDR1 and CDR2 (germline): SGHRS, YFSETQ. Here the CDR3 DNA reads TGCGCCAGCAGCTTGGACGGGACAGGGGGATACGAGCAGTACTTC. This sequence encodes CASSLDGTGGYEQYF.

The CDR3 nucleotides are TGTGCCAGCAGAGGACTAGCCGAGCAGTTCTTC. Translated: CASRGLAEQFF. V is TRBV7-9 and J is TRBJ2-1; 8 nucleotides agree with TRBD2. CDR3 length: 11 amino acids. CDR1 is SEHNR and CDR2 is FQNEAQ in the germline V gene (reference sequence). V lost 6 bases, J lost 10 bases, and 2 bases stayed unmatched. The whole variable domain, filled in from reference TRBV7-9 and TRBJ2-1, reads DTGVSQNPRHKITKRGQNVTFRCDPISEHNRLYWYRQTLGQGPEFLTYFQNEAQLEKSRLLSDRFSAERPKGSFSTLEIQRTEQGDSAMYLCASRGLAEQFFGPGTRLTVL.

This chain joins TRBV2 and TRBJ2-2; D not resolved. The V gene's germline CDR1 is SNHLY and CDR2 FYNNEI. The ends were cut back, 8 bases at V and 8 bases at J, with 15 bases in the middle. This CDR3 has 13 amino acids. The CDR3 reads CASLTYIQGELFF. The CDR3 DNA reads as TGTGCCAGCCTCACTTACATACAGGGGGAGCTGTTTTTT. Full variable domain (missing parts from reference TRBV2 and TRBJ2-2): EPEVTQTPSHQVTQMGQEVILRCVPISNHLYFYWYRQILGQKVEFLVSFYNNEISEKSEIFDDQFSVERPDGSNFTLKIRSTKLEDSAMYFCASLTYIQGELFFGEGSRLTVL.

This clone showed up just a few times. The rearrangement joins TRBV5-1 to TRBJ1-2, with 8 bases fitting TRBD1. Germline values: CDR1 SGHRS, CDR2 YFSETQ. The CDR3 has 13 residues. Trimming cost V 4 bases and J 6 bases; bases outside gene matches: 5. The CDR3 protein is CASSVTGVDGYTF. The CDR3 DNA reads TGCGCCAGCAGCGTGACAGGGGTGGATGGCTACACCTTC.

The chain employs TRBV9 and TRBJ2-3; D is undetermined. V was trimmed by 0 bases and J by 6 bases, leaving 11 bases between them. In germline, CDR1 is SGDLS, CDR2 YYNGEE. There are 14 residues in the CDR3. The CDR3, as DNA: TGTGCCAGCAGCGTAGGGTGGGGTTTGGATACGCAGTATTTT. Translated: CASSVGWGLDTQYF.

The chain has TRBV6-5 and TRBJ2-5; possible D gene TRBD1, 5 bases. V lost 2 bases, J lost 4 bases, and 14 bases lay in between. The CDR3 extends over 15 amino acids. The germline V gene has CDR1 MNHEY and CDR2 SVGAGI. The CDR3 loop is CASSYQGVLGETQYF. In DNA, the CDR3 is TGTGCCAGCAGTTACCAAGGGGTCTTAGGAGAGACCCAGTACTTC.

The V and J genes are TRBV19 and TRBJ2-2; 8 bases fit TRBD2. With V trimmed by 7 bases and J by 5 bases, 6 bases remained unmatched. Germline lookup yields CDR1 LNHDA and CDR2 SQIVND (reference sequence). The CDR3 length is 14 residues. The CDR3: CASTRGGGTGELFF. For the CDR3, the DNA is TGTGCCAGTACCCGGGGGGGTGGTACCGGGGAGCTGTTTTTT.

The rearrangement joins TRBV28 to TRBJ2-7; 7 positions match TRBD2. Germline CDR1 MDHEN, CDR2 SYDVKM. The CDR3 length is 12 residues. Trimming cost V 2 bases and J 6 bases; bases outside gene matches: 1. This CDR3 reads CASSLPGGEQYF. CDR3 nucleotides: TGTGCCAGCAGTTTACCGGGGGGCGAGCAGTACTTC.

The CDR3 DNA follows: TGTGCCAGCAGCATATCCAAGGGGTATGGGATCGAAGAGCAGTACTTC. Amino acid sequence: CASSISKGYGIEEQYF. The chain links TRBV5-8 to TRBJ2-7; weak D call: TRBD1 (5 bases). CDR3 length: 16 amino acids. Trimming took 4 bases from V and 7 from J, leaving 24 bases between them. Looked up from germline, CDR1 is SGHTS and CDR2 is YDEGEE.

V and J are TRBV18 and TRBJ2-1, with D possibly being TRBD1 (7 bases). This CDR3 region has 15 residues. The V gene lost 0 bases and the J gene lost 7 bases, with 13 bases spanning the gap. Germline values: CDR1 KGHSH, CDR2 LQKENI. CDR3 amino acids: CASSPPSGGKNEQFF. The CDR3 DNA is TGTGCCAGCTCACCACCGTCAGGGGGGAAGAATGAGCAGTTCTTC.

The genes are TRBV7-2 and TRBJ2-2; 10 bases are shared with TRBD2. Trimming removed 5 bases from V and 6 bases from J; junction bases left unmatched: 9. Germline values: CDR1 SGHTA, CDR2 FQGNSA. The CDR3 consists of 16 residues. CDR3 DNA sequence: TGTGCCAGCAGCCGACCGGGACTAGCGTCCGCCGGGGAGCTGTTTTTT. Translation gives CASSRPGLASAGELFF.

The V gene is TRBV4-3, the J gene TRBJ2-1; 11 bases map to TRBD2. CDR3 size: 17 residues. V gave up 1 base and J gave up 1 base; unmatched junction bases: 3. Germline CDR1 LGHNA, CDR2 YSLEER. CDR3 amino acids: CASSQVLAGGSYNEQFF. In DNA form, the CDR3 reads TGCGCCAGCAGCCAAGTCTTAGCGGGAGGGTCCTACAATGAGCAGTTCTTC.